This note documents a single T cell receptor (beta chain) sequence. Its antigen remains undetermined. The record has no base qualities; no much larger clone is one base away. Enrolling through a virtual design, the prospective study's participants ranged in age from roughly 18 to 89 years and lived across more than 20 United States geographic areas. In the prospective study, cohorts were assigned on the basis of participant-reported clinical history obtained from a screening survey and a study questionnaire. Mobile phlebotomists in the prospective study collected whole blood, serum and a nasopharyngeal or oropharyngeal swab from every participant. Over a roughly two-month period, participants in the prospective study had the option of providing additional blood draws and questionnaires. Blood samples from the prospective study were shipped frozen or at room temperature prior to DNA extraction. The immunoSEQ Assay, a bias-controlled multiplex PCR, was used to amplify TCRbeta CDR3 regions from genomic DNA. The source study handled its data this way. Within the assay, amplification of reference gene primers was used to estimate how many nucleated cells each sample contained. To quantify the absolute abundance of each unique TCRbeta CDR3 rearrangement, sequence reads were collapsed and filtered. For each sample, productive Simpson clonality was calculated as the square root of Simpson's diversity index over productive rearrangements. TCRdb stores this immuneACCESS table with in-frame sequences only. Part of the clones is absent; in the studies checked, under half of the shortfall reflects unresolved V genes, and no reason is known for the rest. The V and J calls and clone size come from that table; D and trimming were worked out from the DNA. Counted in this sample were hundreds of thousands of clones; around 87% of them appeared once. The top ten clonotypes cover 1.5% to 2.5% of the sample.

V loses 4 bases, J loses 2 bases, and the germline ends lie 9 bases apart. Sequences SGHDT (CDR1) and YYEEEE (CDR2) are obtained from the germline V gene. Counted from cysteine to phenylalanine, this CDR3 has 13 amino acids. Just the 39-base CDR3 DNA is kept, in frame starting at base 1. These data are taken from a study of blood T cell repertoires in COVID-19 (dated by TCRdb to between 2020 and 2021). In terms of the full investigation: ImmuneRACE Cohort 3 recovered participants were defined by two consecutive negative NP/OP PCR tests, healthcare professional clearance, or symptom resolution. The collaborator samples originated in the United States, Italy and Spain and spanned the acute and convalescent phases of COVID-19. The material from the prospective study consisted of cDNA or gDNA derived from T cells, B-cell-depleted T cells, or PBMCs. Subjects who had been exposed to COVID-19, were actively infected with it, or had recovered from it provided the deeply sampled blood TCRbeta repertoires that made up the dataset. A freely available public database, intended as a resource for researchers studying the immune response to SARS-CoV-2, is where the repertoires were released. The samples were drawn from two sources: the first 160 participants of the ongoing ImmuneRACE study, and about 1,300 subjects contributed by 6 global collaborators. A de-identified subject ID, COVID-19 status, age in years and sex were almost always included in the sample metadata. Where HLA class I and class II types were available, the types were taken from metadata supplied by the sample provider, not from assay-based typing.

General study outcomes and caveats: The amount of clinical and demographic metadata varied by source and participant and was provided uncurated.

The origin of this receptor is a middle-aged man in a cohort exposed to, infected with or recovered from COVID-19 (not recorded which). Sequenced input: PBMCs or T cells enriched from blood (not recorded which). The chain is assembled from TRBV5-6 and TRBJ1-2, and perhaps TRBD1 as D gene, on 5 matching bases. The CDR3 region: CASSRRENYGYTF. At the DNA level, the sequence is TGTGCCAGCAGCCGCAGGGAAAACTATGGCTACACCTTC.